The rows below give T cell receptor beta chains drawn from one sample of a study of shared clonotypes between healthy human individuals. Using immunoSEQ multiplex PCR, the repertoire was profiled, and TCRdb retains in-frame clones only, with some absent. The sample yields roughly 2.4 million clones, around 95% seen once. Source material: naive CD4+ T cells sorted from blood. The source is a man aged 18 to 29 in good health. Each CDR3 is given with its conserved first and last residue. The D gene is left open where the match is weak. The listing skips clone size in some rows; elsewhere it reads once, few, many or a size class.

NA	NA	TRBJ2-5	TRBV30	TGTGCCTGGGAACAGCCCGACTGGGGGGAGACCCAGTACTTC	CAWEQPDWGETQYF
NA	NA	TRBJ1-2	TRBV6-1	TGTGCCAGCAGTGATAGGGAATTCTATGGCTACACCTTC	CASSDREFYGYTF
NA	NA	TRBJ2-7	TRBV6-1	TGTGCCAGCAGTGGACTCCGGGACATTCCCTACGAGCAGTACTTC	CASSGLRDIPYEQYF
once	NA	TRBJ2-6	TRBV5-1	TGCGCCAGCAGCCCCCGGACATCCATTTCTGGGGCCAACGTCCTGACTTTC	CASSPRTSISGANVLTF
few	NA	TRBJ2-7	TRBV11-2	TGTGCCAGCAGCTTAGGACAGCCCTACGAGCAGTACTTC	CASSLGQPYEQYF
NA	NA	TRBJ2-1	TRBV20-1	TGCAGTGCTTGGGATTACAATGAGCAGTTCTTC	CSAWDYNEQFF
NA	NA	TRBJ2-7	TRBV2	TGTGCCAGCGGAAGAGGGGTCGAGCAGTACTTC	CASGRGVEQYF
NA	TRBD1	TRBJ2-1	TRBV18	TGTGCCAGCTCACCCCTGACAGGGTCAGCTGAGCAGTTCTTC	CASSPLTGSAEQFF
NA	TRBD2	TRBJ2-1	TRBV7-3	TGTGCCAGCAGCCCGTTCTCTAGCGGGGGGGCCGGTGAGCAGTTCTTC	CASSPFSSGGAGEQFF
NA	NA	TRBJ1-2	TRBV27	TGTGCCAGCAGTCCAGTCGGCTTATTTTATGGCTACACCTTC	CASSPVGLFYGYTF
NA	NA	TRBJ2-7	TRBV6-5	TGTGCCAGCAAAATTAGCGGCTCCACCTACGAGCAGTACTTC	CASKISGSTYEQYF
NA	NA	TRBJ2-7	TRBV5-4	TGTGCCAGCAGCTTGCCCGGGAAGTGGGAGCAGTACTTC	CASSLPGKWEQYF
NA	NA	TRBJ2-5	TRBV9	TGTGCCAGCAGCGTAGATGTGGGGGAAGAGACCCAGTACTTC	CASSVDVGEETQYF
NA	NA	TRBJ1-5	TRBV25-1	TGTGCCAGCAGTTTTGGGGGTAATAGCAATCAGCCCCAGCATTTT	CASSFGGNSNQPQHF
NA	TRBD2	TRBJ2-5	TRBV19	TGTGCCAGTAGTATAGGACTAGCGGGGGGTGGAGAGACCCAGTACTTC	CASSIGLAGGGETQYF
NA	NA	TRBJ1-5	TRBV28	TGTGCCAGCAGTTTTAGCCGGGCCCGACTCAATCAGCCCCAGCATTTT	CASSFSRARLNQPQHF
NA	TRBD2	TRBJ2-1	TRBV4-1	TGCGCCAGCAGCCTGTACGGACTAGCGGGAGACAATGAGCAGTTCTTC	CASSLYGLAGDNEQFF
NA	NA	TRBJ1-2	TRBV2	TGTGCCAGCAGGGAGTCTTTGGGCTACACCTTC	CASRESLGYTF
NA	NA	TRBJ1-6	TRBV4-3	TGCGCCAGCAGCCAAGCCGGAACACGGGACCTCCACTTT	CASSQAGTRDLHF
NA	NA	TRBJ2-2	TRBV30	TGTGCCTGGAGTCGAGGGGGTTCTTACAACACCGGGGAGCTGTTTTTT	CAWSRGGSYNTGELFF
NA	NA	TRBJ2-7	TRBV11-2	TGTGCCAGCAGCTTAGGCCGGGTCTCCTACGAGCAGTACTTC	CASSLGRVSYEQYF
NA	NA	TRBJ2-7	TRBV7-9	TGTGCCAGCAGCTTAGCTCTCACCTACGAGCAGTACTTC	CASSLALTYEQYF
NA	TRBD1	TRBJ2-1	TRBV2	TGTGCCAGCGATCGACAGGGCTCCTACAATGAGCAGTTCTTC	CASDRQGSYNEQFF
NA	NA	TRBJ1-1	TRBV27	TGTGCCAGCAGTTTAGGGTCAGGGCGAATGAACACTGAAGCTTTCTTT	CASSLGSGRMNTEAFF
NA	TRBD1	TRBJ2-1	TRBV6-5	TGTGCCAGCAGAAAGACAGGGTACAATGAGCAGTTCTTC	CASRKTGYNEQFF
NA	NA	TRBJ2-3	TRBV7-8	TGTGCCAGCAGCTCCATAAAGAGTAGAGATACGCAGTATTTT	CASSSIKSRDTQYF
many	TRBD2	TRBJ2-2	TRBV5-8	TGTGCCAGCAGCCCGCCACTAGCGGGCGTCGTTTGGTCCGGGGAGCTGTTTTTT	CASSPPLAGVVWSGELFF
once	TRBD2	TRBJ2-1	TRBV7-7	TGTGCTAGCAGCGCAGGGACTAGTGGAAACAATGAGCAGTTCTTC	CASSAGTSGNNEQFF
NA	TRBD2	TRBJ2-7	TRBV27	TGTGCCAGCAGTTCGACTAGCGGGGGGTGGGAGCAGTACTTC	CASSSTSGGWEQYF
NA	NA	TRBJ1-1	TRBV5-5	TGTGCCAGCAGCTTGGCCTCGACAGGGAACACTGAAGCTTTCTTT	CASSLASTGNTEAFF
once	TRBD2	TRBJ2-7	TRBV6-1	TGTGCCAGCAGTGATAGGCTAGCGGCCCCCTACGAGCAGTACTTC	CASSDRLAAPYEQYF
NA	NA	TRBJ1-3	TRBV27	TGTGCCACACCCCAGCTCACCATATATTTT	CATPQLTIYF
NA	TRBD2	TRBJ2-1	TRBV29-1	TGCAGCGTTGAAGGCCGGGGGGTTTACAATGAGCAGTTCTTC	CSVEGRGVYNEQFF
few	TRBD2	TRBJ2-7	TRBV19	TGTGCCAGTACAGCGGGCCTAGCGGAAGAAGAGCAGTACTTC	CASTAGLAEEEQYF
NA	NA	TRBJ2-5	TRBV6-4	TGTGCCAGCAGTGACAGTAGTCCCGAGAAAGAGGAGACCCAGTACTTC	CASSDSSPEKEETQYF
NA	NA	TRBJ2-7	TRBV5-1	TGCGCCAGCAAGGGGGGCACCTACGAGCAGTACTTC	CASKGGTYEQYF
once	NA	TRBJ1-5	TRBV5-8	TGTGCCAGCAGCTTGATTGGTCATCAGCCCCAGCATTTT	CASSLIGHQPQHF
NA	TRBD1	TRBJ2-7	TRBV7-9	TGTGCCAGCGGTCCGACAGGGTACGAGCAGTACTTC	CASGPTGYEQYF
once	NA	TRBJ1-3	TRBV11-2	TGTGCCAGCAGCTTATATCAGTTGGGTAGAAACACCATATATTTT	CASSLYQLGRNTIYF
NA	NA	TRBJ2-3	TRBV5-1	TGCGCCAGCAGCTTGGTGTGGATTAGAGATACGCAGTATTTT	CASSLVWIRDTQYF
NA	NA	TRBJ1-6	TRBV6-4	TGTGCCAGCAGTGGGACAGCGTCCAATAATTCACCCCTCCACTTT	CASSGTASNNSPLHF
NA	NA	TRBJ1-4	TRBV2	TGTGCCAGCAGTGAAAACGGCTTGGGAGAAAAACTGTTTTTT	CASSENGLGEKLFF
NA	TRBD2	TRBJ2-1	TRBV18	TGTGCCAGCTCACCACAGGCTAGCGGGGGGGCTTCAGGCAATGAGCAGTTCTTC	CASSPQASGGASGNEQFF
NA	TRBD1	TRBJ1-1	TRBV5-1	TGCGCCAGCAGCCTGGACAGGGGGCACACTGAAGCTTTCTTT	CASSLDRGHTEAFF
NA	NA	TRBJ1-6	TRBV4-3	TGCGCCAGCAGCCAAGTAGCCCCAGGGTTCTCCTATAATTCACCCCTCCACTTT	CASSQVAPGFSYNSPLHF
NA	TRBD1	TRBJ1-1	TRBV6-5	TGTGCCAGCGGGCGACAGGGGCCCCTGAACACTGAAGCTTTCTTT	CASGRQGPLNTEAFF
NA	NA	TRBJ1-2	TRBV5-1	TGCGCCAGCAGCTCGCCGGGCAGACAATATGGCTACACCTTC	CASSSPGRQYGYTF
NA	TRBD2	TRBJ2-3	TRBV27	TGTGCCAGCAGGGCTAGCGGGATCCTCACAGATACGCAGTATTTT	CASRASGILTDTQYF
NA	NA	TRBJ2-7	TRBV7-2	TGTGCCAGCAGCTTGGCCAGTTCGTACGAGCAGTACTTC	CASSLASSYEQYF
NA	NA	TRBJ1-5	TRBV6-4	TGTGCCAGCAGTGAGCAGGCCGACAATCAGCCCCAGCATTTT	CASSEQADNQPQHF
NA	TRBD2	TRBJ2-4	TRBV11-2	TGTGCCAGCAGCTTAGATACCGCTAGCGGGAGGCCCCAGTACTTC	CASSLDTASGRPQYF
NA	TRBD1	TRBJ1-4	TRBV5-1	TGCGCCAGCAGCCCCGGGACAGGGAGTTCCACCGGTCGTGGAAAACTGTTTTTT	CASSPGTGSSTGRGKLFF
NA	NA	TRBJ2-7	TRBV5-1	TGCGCCAGCAGCTTGGGGCGGGGCCGTCTCTACGAGCAGTACTTC	CASSLGRGRLYEQYF
NA	NA	TRBJ1-5	TRBV10-3	TGTGCCATCAGTGACGCAGAGAATCAGCCCCAGCATTTT	CAISDAENQPQHF